The rows below give T cell receptor beta chains drawn from one sample of a study of identical twins. TCRdb redid the calling of the 5' RACE reads with MiXCR, one entry per CDR3 protein. The sample carries 1.5 million to 2 million distinct CDR3 sequences, 32% recorded once. The sample comprised cord blood. These receptors were obtained from a newborn girl in good health. The CDR3 runs from the conserved cysteine through the conserved F or W. A D gene is named only where the DNA matches it firmly. Clone size is not always given. Where it is, it says once, few, many or a class for expanded clones.

j_gene: TRBJ2-3; v_gene: TRBV6-5; abundance: -; d_gene: -; CDR3aa: CASSYWPSDTQYF; CDR3nt: TGTGCCAGCAGTTACTGGCCTAGCGATACGCAGTATTTT
j_gene: TRBJ2-1; v_gene: TRBV5-1; abundance: few; d_gene: -; CDR3aa: CASSLGDQQARVFF; CDR3nt: TGCGCCAGCAGCTTGGGCGATCAACAGGCTAGGGTGTTCTTC
j_gene: TRBJ1-1; v_gene: TRBV7-9; abundance: few; d_gene: -; CDR3aa: CASSSTWYEPEAFF; CDR3nt: TGTGCCAGCAGTTCTACGTGGTATGAACCTGAAGCTTTCTTT
j_gene: TRBJ2-3; v_gene: TRBV9; abundance: few; d_gene: -; CDR3aa: CASSVSPQGTDTQYF; CDR3nt: TGTGCCAGCAGCGTATCTCCCCAAGGCACAGATACGCAGTATTTT
j_gene: TRBJ1-2; v_gene: TRBV12-3/TRBV12-4; abundance: few; d_gene: TRBD1; CDR3aa: CASSHRGGGYGYTF; CDR3nt: TGTGCCAGCAGTCACAGGGGTGGAGGCTATGGCTACACCTTC
j_gene: TRBJ2-5; v_gene: TRBV10-3; abundance: -; d_gene: -; CDR3aa: CAISELVLQTYNEQYF; CDR3nt: TGTGCCATCAGTGAACTAGTCCTCCAGACCTACAATGAGCAGTACTTC
j_gene: TRBJ2-3; v_gene: TRBV11-2; abundance: -; d_gene: TRBD2; CDR3aa: CASSLSGGTFTDTQYF; CDR3nt: TGTGCCAGCAGCCTTAGCGGGGGGACCTTCACAGATACGCAGTATTTT
j_gene: TRBJ2-2; v_gene: TRBV12-3/TRBV12-4; abundance: few; d_gene: -; CDR3aa: CASSLRTNTGELFF; CDR3nt: TGTGCCAGCAGTTTGCGCACTAACACCGGGGAGCTGTTTTTT
j_gene: TRBJ2-1; v_gene: TRBV10-3; abundance: few; d_gene: -; CDR3aa: CAISEAHRDLNNEQFF; CDR3nt: TGTGCCATCAGTGAGGCACACAGGGACCTAAACAATGAGCAGTTCTTC
j_gene: TRBJ2-7; v_gene: TRBV4-2; abundance: -; d_gene: TRBD2; CDR3aa: CASSQVREGIYEQYF; CDR3nt: TGTGCCAGCAGCCAAGTCCGGGAGGGCATCTACGAGCAGTACTTC
j_gene: TRBJ1-2; v_gene: TRBV5-5; abundance: -; d_gene: -; CDR3aa: CASSPDSSGRNYGYTF; CDR3nt: TGTGCCAGCAGCCCCGACTCGTCCGGGAGGAACTATGGCTACACCTTC
j_gene: TRBJ2-4; v_gene: TRBV3-1; abundance: -; d_gene: -; CDR3aa: CASSQDIPLVDVQYF; CDR3nt: TGTGCCAGCAGCCAAGATATCCCCCTAGTGGATGTGCAGTACTTC
j_gene: TRBJ2-1; v_gene: TRBV9; abundance: few; d_gene: -; CDR3aa: CASSVAGIYNEQFF; CDR3nt: TGTGCCAGCAGCGTAGCCGGGATCTACAATGAGCAGTTCTTC
j_gene: TRBJ2-7; v_gene: TRBV4-1; abundance: few; d_gene: TRBD2; CDR3aa: CASSQGTRRGHEQYF; CDR3nt: TGCGCCAGCAGCCAGGGGACTAGGAGGGGACATGAGCAGTACTTC
j_gene: TRBJ1-2; v_gene: TRBV7-2; abundance: -; d_gene: -; CDR3aa: CASSLEGRGLSGYTF; CDR3nt: TGTGCCAGCAGCTTAGAGGGCAGGGGTCTTAGTGGCTACACCTTC
j_gene: TRBJ2-7; v_gene: TRBV28; abundance: few; d_gene: -; CDR3aa: CASSPTGFSSYEQYF; CDR3nt: TGTGCCAGCTCCCCGACAGGATTTAGCTCCTACGAGCAGTACTTC
j_gene: TRBJ2-7; v_gene: TRBV28; abundance: -; d_gene: -; CDR3aa: CASSLGLHPSYNEQYF; CDR3nt: TGTGCCAGCAGCCTGGGACTCCACCCCTCCTACAATGAGCAGTACTTC
j_gene: TRBJ1-5; v_gene: TRBV12-3/TRBV12-4; abundance: -; d_gene: TRBD1; CDR3aa: CASSLVEDREGWSNQPQHF; CDR3nt: TGTGCCAGCAGTTTAGTAGAGGACAGGGAGGGATGGAGCAATCAGCCCCAGCATTTT
j_gene: TRBJ2-1; v_gene: TRBV20-1; abundance: few; d_gene: -; CDR3aa: CSASRPDTGQFF; CDR3nt: TGCAGTGCTAGCCGTCCGGACACCGGGCAGTTCTTC
j_gene: TRBJ2-1; v_gene: TRBV2; abundance: few; d_gene: TRBD2; CDR3aa: CASRWREGLYEQFF; CDR3nt: TGTGCCAGCAGGTGGCGGGAGGGCCTATATGAGCAGTTCTTC
j_gene: TRBJ2-1; v_gene: TRBV28; abundance: many; d_gene: TRBD2; CDR3aa: CASSAAGSSYNEQFF; CDR3nt: TGTGCCAGCAGTGCAGCGGGAAGCTCCTACAATGAGCAGTTCTTC
j_gene: TRBJ2-3; v_gene: TRBV7-9; abundance: few; d_gene: -; CDR3aa: CASRPDTDTQYF; CDR3nt: TGTGCCAGCAGGCCCGACACAGATACGCAGTATTTT
j_gene: TRBJ1-4; v_gene: TRBV5-1; abundance: -; d_gene: TRBD1; CDR3aa: CASSDRTGYEKLFF; CDR3nt: TGCGCCAGCAGCGACAGGACAGGGTACGAAAAACTGTTTTTT
j_gene: TRBJ1-2; v_gene: TRBV5-6; abundance: few; d_gene: TRBD1; CDR3aa: CASSRRQGILYGYTF; CDR3nt: TGTGCCAGCAGCCGTAGACAGGGGATCCTCTATGGCTACACCTTC
j_gene: TRBJ1-1; v_gene: TRBV20-1; abundance: -; d_gene: -; CDR3aa: CSARGVPGNTEAFF; CDR3nt: TGCAGTGCTAGAGGGGTTCCTGGGAACACTGAAGCTTTCTTT